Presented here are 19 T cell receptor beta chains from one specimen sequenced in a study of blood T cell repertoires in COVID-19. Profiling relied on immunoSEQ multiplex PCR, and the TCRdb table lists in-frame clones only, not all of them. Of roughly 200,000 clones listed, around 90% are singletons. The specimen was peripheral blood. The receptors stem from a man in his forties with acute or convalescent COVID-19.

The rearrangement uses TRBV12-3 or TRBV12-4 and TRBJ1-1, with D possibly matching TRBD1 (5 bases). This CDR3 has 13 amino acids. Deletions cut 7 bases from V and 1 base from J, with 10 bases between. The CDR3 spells CASKGHPNTEAFF. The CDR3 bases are TGTGCCAGCAAAGGACACCCGAACACTGAAGCTTTCTTT.

CDR3 region: CASSSGDLGVNEQFF. The CDR3 DNA follows: TGTGCCAGCAGCTCCGGGGATCTAGGAGTCAATGAGCAGTTCTTC. V usage is TRBV11-2 and J usage is TRBJ2-1, with D perhaps matching TRBD2 (5 bases). Trimming shortened V by 4 bases and J by 6 bases, and 16 bases separated the two germline ends. From germline, CDR1 is SGHAT and CDR2 FQNNGV. CDR3 length: 15 amino acids.

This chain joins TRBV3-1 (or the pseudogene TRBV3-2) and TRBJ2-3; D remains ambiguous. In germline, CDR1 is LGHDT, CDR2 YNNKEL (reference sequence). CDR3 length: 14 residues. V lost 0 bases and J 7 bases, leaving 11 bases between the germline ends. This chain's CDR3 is CASSQDGTDHTQYF. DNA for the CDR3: TGTGCCAGCAGCCAAGATGGAACAGACCATACGCAGTATTTT.

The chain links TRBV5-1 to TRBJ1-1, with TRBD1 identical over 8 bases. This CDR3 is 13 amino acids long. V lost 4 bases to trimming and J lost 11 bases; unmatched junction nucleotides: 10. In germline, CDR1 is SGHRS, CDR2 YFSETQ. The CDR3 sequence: CASSQDRAYAAFF. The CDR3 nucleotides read TGCGCCAGCAGCCAGGACAGGGCGTACGCGGCTTTCTTT.

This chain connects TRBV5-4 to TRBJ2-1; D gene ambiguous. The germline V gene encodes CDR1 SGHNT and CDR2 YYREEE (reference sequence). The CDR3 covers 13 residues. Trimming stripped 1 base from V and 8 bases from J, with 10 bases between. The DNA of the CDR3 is TGTGCCAGCAGCTTGACAGCTGGGTATGAGCAGTTCTTC. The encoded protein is CASSLTAGYEQFF.

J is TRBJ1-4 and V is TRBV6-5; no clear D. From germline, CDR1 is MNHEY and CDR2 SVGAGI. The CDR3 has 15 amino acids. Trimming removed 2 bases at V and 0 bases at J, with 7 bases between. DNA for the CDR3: TGTGCCAGCAGTTACAGCGGGGCAACTAATGAAAAACTGTTTTTT. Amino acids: CASSYSGATNEKLFF.

The CDR3 DNA is TGCGCCAGCAGTCAATCGGGACAGGGCAACTACGAGCAGTACTTC. It specifies CASSQSGQGNYEQYF. This chain connects TRBV23-1 to TRBJ2-7; 9 positions match TRBD1. TRBV23-1 is an ORF; its function is uncertain. The CDR3 sequence is 15 residues long. V was clipped by 0 bases and J by 3 bases; unmatched bases: 3.

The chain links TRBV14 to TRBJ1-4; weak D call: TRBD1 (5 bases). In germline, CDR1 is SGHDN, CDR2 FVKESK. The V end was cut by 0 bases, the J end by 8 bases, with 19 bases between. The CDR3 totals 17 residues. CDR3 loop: CASSQDFAGLRGEKLFF. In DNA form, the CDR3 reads TGTGCCAGCAGCCAAGACTTCGCAGGGCTGAGAGGCGAAAAACTGTTTTTT.

Written as DNA, the CDR3 is TGTGCCAGCAGCCAAGCGTGGACAGGGGGCAGCGAGCAGTACTTC. Encoded protein: CASSQAWTGGSEQYF. The chain uses TRBV14 and TRBJ2-7, with 11 bases identical to TRBD1. V lost 1 base, J lost 6 bases, and 5 bases stayed unmatched. The V gene's germline CDR1 is SGHDN and CDR2 FVKESK. The CDR3 runs to 15 residues.

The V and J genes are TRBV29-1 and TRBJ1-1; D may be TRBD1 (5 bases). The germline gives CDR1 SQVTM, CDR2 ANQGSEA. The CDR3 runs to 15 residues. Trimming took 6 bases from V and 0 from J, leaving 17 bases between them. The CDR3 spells CSVSSGWGMNTEAFF. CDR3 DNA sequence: TGCAGCGTATCCTCGGGCTGGGGCATGAACACTGAAGCTTTCTTT.

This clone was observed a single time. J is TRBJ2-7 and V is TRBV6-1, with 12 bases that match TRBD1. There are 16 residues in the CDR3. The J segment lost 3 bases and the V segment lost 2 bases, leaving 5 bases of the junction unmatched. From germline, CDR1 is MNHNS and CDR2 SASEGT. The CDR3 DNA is TGTGCCAGCAGTGAATTCGGGGACAGGGGGCTCTACGAGCAGTACTTC. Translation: CASSEFGDRGLYEQYF.

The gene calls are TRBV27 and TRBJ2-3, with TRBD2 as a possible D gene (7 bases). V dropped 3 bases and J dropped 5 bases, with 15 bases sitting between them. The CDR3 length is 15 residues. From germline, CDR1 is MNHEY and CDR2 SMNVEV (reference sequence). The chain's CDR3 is CASSLEGGREDTQYF. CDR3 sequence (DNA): TGTGCCAGCAGTTTGGAGGGGGGGCGGGAAGATACGCAGTATTTT.

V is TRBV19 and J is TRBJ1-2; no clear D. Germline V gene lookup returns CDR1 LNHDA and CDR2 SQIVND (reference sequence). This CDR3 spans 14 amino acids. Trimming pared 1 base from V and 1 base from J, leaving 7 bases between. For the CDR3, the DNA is TGTGCCAGTAGTATAGCTGGCAGTAACTATGGCTACACCTTC. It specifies CASSIAGSNYGYTF.

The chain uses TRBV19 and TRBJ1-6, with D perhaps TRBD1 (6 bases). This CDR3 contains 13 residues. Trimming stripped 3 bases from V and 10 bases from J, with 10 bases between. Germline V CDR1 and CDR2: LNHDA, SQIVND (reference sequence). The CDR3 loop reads CASSITGHSPLHF. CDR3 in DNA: TGTGCCAGTAGTATTACAGGGCACTCACCCCTCCACTTT.

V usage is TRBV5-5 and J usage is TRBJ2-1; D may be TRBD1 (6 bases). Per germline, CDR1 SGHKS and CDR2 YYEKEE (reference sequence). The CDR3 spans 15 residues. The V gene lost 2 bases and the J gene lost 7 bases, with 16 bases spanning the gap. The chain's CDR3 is CASSFRGQGLNEQFF. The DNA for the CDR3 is TGTGCCAGCAGCTTCAGAGGGCAGGGGCTGAATGAGCAGTTCTTC.

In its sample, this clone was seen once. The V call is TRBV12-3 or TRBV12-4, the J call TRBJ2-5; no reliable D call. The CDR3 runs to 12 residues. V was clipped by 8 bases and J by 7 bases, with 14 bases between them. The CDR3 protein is CASGGGVRTQYF. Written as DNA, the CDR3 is TGTGCCAGCGGCGGTGGCGTTCGGACCCAGTACTTC.

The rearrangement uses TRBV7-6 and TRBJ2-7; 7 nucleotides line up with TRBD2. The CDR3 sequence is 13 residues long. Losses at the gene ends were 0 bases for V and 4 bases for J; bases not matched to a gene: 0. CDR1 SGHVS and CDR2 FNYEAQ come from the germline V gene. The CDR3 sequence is CASSLAGGYEQYF. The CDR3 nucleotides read TGTGCCAGCAGCTTAGCGGGAGGGTACGAGCAGTACTTC.

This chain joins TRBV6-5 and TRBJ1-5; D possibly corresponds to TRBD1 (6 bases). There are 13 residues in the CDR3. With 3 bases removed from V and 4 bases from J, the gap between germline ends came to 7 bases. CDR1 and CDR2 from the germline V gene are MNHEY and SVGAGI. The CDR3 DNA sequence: TGTGCCAGCAGTTATCAGGGGAATCAGCCCCAGCATTTT. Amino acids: CASSYQGNQPQHF.

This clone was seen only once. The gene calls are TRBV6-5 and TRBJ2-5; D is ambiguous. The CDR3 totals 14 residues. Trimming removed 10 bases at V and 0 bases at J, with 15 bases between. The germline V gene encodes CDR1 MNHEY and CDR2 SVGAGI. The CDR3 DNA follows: TGTGCCACCAAGTTGCCGGGTTACCAAGAGACCCAGTACTTC. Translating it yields CATKLPGYQETQYF.